This T cell receptor (beta chain) was recovered during a study of monozygotic twins with inflammatory bowel disease. Study findings and constraints: T cell subtypes that differed could not be told apart.

The CDR3 covers 12 residues. Germline CDR1 is SGHRS and CDR2 is YFSETQ. As for this clonotype: Its antigen is unidentified.

Every TCR library consumed around 4,000 ng of total RNA. Each UMI harboured a 6-nucleotide sample barcode and was appended via template switching. Using TCRalpha and TCRbeta cDNA, the researchers carried out two nested PCRs that lasted roughly 16 and 10 cycles. Following a re-call of the 5' RACE reads, TCRdb has one entry per CDR3 protein and lacks DNA. Its listing shows 93,000 or so distinct CDR3 sequences. The rearrangement uses TRBV5-1 and TRBJ2-7; the D gene TCRdb calls, TRBD1, cannot be checked with no DNA. The clonotype originates from a human donor with ulcerative colitis or Crohn's disease, or a healthy co-twin of an affected twin (not recorded which). The sequencing sample was made of blood. CDR3: CASSRDRDEQYF.